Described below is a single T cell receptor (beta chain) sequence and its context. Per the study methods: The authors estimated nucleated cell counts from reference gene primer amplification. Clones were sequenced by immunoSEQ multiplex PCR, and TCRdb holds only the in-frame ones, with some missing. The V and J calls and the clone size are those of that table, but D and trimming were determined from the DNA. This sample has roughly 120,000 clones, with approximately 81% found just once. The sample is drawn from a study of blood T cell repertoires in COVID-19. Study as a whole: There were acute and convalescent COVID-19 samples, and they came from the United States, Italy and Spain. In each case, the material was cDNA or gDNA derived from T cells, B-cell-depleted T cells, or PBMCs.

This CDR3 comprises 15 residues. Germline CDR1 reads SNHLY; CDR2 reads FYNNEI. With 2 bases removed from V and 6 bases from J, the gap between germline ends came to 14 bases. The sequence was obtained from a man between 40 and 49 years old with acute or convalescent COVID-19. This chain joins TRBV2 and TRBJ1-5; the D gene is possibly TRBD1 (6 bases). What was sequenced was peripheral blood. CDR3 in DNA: TGTGCCAGCAGTGAAAGTGGGGGCCGGGTTCAGCCCCAGCATTTT. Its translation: CASSESGGRVQPQHF.